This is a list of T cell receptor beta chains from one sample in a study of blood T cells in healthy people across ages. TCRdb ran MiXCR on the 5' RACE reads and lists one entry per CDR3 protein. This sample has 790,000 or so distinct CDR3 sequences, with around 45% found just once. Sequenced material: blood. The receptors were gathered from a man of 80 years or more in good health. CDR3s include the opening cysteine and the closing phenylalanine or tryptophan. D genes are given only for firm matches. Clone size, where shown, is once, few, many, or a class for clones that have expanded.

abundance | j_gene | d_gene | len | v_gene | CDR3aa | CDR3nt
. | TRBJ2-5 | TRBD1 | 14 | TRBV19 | CASKGQGVDETQYF | TGTGCCAGCAAGGGACAGGGCGTTGACGAGACCCAGTACTTC
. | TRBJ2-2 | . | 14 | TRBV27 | CASRRDTNTGELFF | TGTGCCAGCAGAAGGGACACCAACACCGGGGAGCTGTTTTTT
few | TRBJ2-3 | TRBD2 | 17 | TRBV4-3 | CASSQYYSGLAGEVQYF | TGCGCCAGCAGCCAATATTACTCAGGACTAGCGGGAGAGGTGCAGTATTTT
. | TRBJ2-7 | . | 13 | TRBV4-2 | CASSQVSFYEQYF | TGTGCCAGCAGCCAAGTTTCATTCTACGAGCAGTACTTC
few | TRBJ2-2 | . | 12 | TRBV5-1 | CASSVTTGELFF | TGCGCCAGCAGCGTAACTACCGGGGAGCTGTTTTTT
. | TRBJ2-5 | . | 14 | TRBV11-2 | CASSFQTAGETQYF | TGTGCCAGCAGCTTTCAGACAGCCGGGGAGACCCAGTACTTC
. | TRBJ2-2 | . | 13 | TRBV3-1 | CASSQKGTGELFF | TGTGCCAGCAGCCAAAAGGGGACCGGGGAGCTGTTTTTT
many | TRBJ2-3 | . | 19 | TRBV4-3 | CASSQSWTMAGSGTDTQYF | TGCGCCAGCAGCCAATCTTGGACCATGGCGGGCTCAGGCACAGATACGCAGTATTTT
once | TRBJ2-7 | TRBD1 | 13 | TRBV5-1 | CASSSGQGPEQYF | TGCGCCAGCAGCTCAGGACAGGGCCCCGAGCAGTACTTC
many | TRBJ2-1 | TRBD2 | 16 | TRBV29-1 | CSVTGLARSSYNEQFF | TGCAGCGTGACGGGACTAGCCCGAAGCTCCTACAATGAGCAGTTCTTC
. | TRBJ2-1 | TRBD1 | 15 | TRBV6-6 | CASGSTGQGDNEQFF | TGTGCCAGCGGCTCAACGGGACAGGGTGACAATGAGCAGTTCTTC
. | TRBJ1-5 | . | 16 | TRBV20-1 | CSARDVRGEDYQPQHF | TGCAGTGCTAGGGATGTCAGGGGCGAGGATTATCAGCCCCAGCATTTT
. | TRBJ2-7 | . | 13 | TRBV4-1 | CASSPGDGYEQYF | TGCGCCAGCAGCCCGGGCGATGGGTACGAGCAGTACTTC
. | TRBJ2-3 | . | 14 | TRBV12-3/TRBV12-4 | CASSLSSGADTEYF | TGTGCCAGCAGTTTGAGTTCTGGAGCTGATACGGAGTATTTT
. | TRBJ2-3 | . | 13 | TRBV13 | CASSLWATDTQYF | TGTGCCAGCAGCTTATGGGCCACAGATACGCAGTATTTT
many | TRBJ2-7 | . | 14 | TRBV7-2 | CASSLVGLKDEQYF | TGTGCCAGCAGCTTAGTAGGCCTAAAAGACGAGCAGTACTTC
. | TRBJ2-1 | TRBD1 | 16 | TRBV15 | CATSRGPTGYFYEQFF | TGTGCCACCAGCAGAGGACCGACAGGGTATTTCTATGAGCAGTTCTTC
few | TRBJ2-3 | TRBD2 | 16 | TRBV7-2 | CASSSRTSGRVDTQYF | TGTGCCAGCAGTTCTCGGACTAGCGGGAGGGTTGATACGCAGTATTTT
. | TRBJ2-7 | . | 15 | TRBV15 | CATSGHRSDTYEQYF | TGTGCCACCAGCGGACACAGATCCGACACCTACGAGCAGTACTTC
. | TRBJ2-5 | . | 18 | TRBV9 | CASSVGPGASLGQETQYF | TGTGCCAGCAGCGTAGGGCCGGGTGCTAGCCTGGGGCAAGAGACCCAGTACTTC
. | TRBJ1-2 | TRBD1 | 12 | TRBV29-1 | CSVGGQGYGYTF | TGCAGCGTCGGGGGACAGGGCTATGGCTACACCTTC
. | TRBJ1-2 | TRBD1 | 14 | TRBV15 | CATQRTGPNYGYTF | TGTGCCACACAACGGACAGGACCTAACTATGGCTACACCTTC
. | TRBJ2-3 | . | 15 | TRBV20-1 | CSASRGLTSTDTQYF | TGCAGTGCTAGCCGCGGACTCACCAGCACAGATACGCAGTATTTT
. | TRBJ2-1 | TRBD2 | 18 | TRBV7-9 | CASSSPIRRLAGRNEQFF | TGTGCCAGCAGCTCCCCAATCCGACGACTAGCGGGACGAAATGAGCAGTTCTTC
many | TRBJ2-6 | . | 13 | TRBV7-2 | CASRSSGANVLTF | TGTGCCAGCAGGTCAAGTGGGGCCAACGTCCTGACTTTC
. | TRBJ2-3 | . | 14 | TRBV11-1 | CASSLSAPPDTQYF | TGTGCCAGCAGCTTATCAGCCCCCCCAGATACGCAGTATTTT
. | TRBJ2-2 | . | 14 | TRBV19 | CASSITHGTGELFF | TGTGCCAGTAGTATAACCCACGGCACCGGGGAGCTGTTTTTT
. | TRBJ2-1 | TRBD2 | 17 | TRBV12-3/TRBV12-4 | CASSADGGRPAYNEQFF | TGTGCCAGCAGTGCCGATGGCGGGAGGCCTGCCTACAATGAGCAGTTCTTC
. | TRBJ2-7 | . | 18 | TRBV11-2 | CASSAGTSGVGSYNEQYF | TGTGCCAGCAGCGCCGGGACCAGCGGAGTAGGGTCCTACAATGAGCAGTACTTC
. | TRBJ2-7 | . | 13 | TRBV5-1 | CASSPDSYYEQYF | TGCGCCAGCAGCCCTGACAGCTACTACGAGCAGTACTTC
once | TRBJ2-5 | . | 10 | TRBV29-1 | CSASDTAQYF | TGCAGCGCTTCTGACACCGCGCAGTACTTC
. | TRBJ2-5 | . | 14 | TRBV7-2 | CASSVGWARETQYF | TGTGCCAGCAGTGTAGGTTGGGCTAGAGAGACCCAGTACTTC
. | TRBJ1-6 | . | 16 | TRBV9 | CASSVGGKGAGSPLHF | TGTGCCAGCAGCGTAGGAGGGAAAGGAGCCGGTTCACCCCTCCACTTT
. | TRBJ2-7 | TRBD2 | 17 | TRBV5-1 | CASSLGVLAGGPYEQYF | TGCGCCAGCAGCTTGGGAGTTTTAGCGGGAGGTCCCTACGAGCAGTACTTC
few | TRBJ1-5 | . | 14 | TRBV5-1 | CASSLDWSNQPQHF | TGCGCCAGCAGCTTGGATTGGAGCAATCAGCCCCAGCATTTT
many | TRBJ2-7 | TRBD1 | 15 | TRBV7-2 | CASSPGQYLAYEQYF | TGTGCCAGCAGCCCGGGACAGTATTTGGCCTACGAGCAGTACTTC
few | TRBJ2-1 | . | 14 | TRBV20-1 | CSARARGSYNEQFF | TGCAGTGCTAGAGCCCGGGGGAGTTACAATGAGCAGTTCTTC
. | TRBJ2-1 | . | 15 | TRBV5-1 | CASSLGQIAYNEQFF | TGCGCCAGCAGCTTGGGACAGATAGCCTACAATGAGCAGTTCTTC
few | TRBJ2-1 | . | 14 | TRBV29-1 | CSVDWRRSYNEQFF | TGCAGCGTTGATTGGCGGCGCTCCTACAATGAGCAGTTCTTC
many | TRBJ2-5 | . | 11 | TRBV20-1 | CSARTGETQYF | TGCAGTGCTAGAACGGGAGAGACCCAGTACTTC
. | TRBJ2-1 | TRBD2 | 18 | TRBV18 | CASSPIGTSGRTYNEQFF | TGTGCCAGCTCACCAATTGGGACTAGCGGGCGAACCTACAATGAGCAGTTCTTC
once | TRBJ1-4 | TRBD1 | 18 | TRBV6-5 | CASSYSMTGWATNEKLFF | TGTGCCAGCAGTTACTCGATGACAGGGTGGGCAACTAATGAAAAACTGTTTTTT
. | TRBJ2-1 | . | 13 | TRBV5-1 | CASRRDEYNEQFF | TGCGCCAGCAGAAGGGACGAGTACAATGAGCAGTTCTTC
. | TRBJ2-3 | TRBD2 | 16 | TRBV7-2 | CASSLAYSGRPDTQYF | TGTGCCAGCAGCTTAGCGTACAGCGGGAGGCCGGATACGCAGTATTTT
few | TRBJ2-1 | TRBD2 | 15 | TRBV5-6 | CASSLGVAGVHEQFF | TGTGCCAGCAGCTTAGGAGTAGCGGGAGTCCATGAGCAGTTCTTC
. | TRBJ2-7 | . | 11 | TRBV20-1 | CSATRNYEQYF | TGCAGTGCTACTAGAAACTACGAGCAGTACTTC
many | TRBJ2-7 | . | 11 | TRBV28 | CASSRGSEQYF | TGTGCCAGCAGTCGAGGGAGCGAGCAGTACTTC
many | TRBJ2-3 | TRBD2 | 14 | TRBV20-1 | CSARVGLAVDTQYF | TGCAGTGCTAGAGTGGGGCTAGCGGTGGATACGCAGTATTTT
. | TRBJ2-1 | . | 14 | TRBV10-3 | CAFGEPGSYNEQFF | TGTGCCTTTGGGGAGCCAGGGAGCTACAATGAGCAGTTCTTC
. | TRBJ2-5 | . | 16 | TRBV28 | CASSSATGAYQETQYF | TGTGCCAGCAGTTCCGCGACAGGAGCGTACCAAGAGACCCAGTACTTC
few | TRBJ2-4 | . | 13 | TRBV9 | CASSARQENIQYF | TGTGCCAGCAGCGCGCGACAGGAAAACATTCAGTACTTC
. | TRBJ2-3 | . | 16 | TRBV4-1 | CASSTQRGDAPHTQYF | TGCGCCAGCAGCACCCAACGTGGGGATGCACCGCATACGCAGTATTTT
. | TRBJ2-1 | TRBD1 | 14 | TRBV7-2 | CASSLGQLKTEQFF | TGTGCCAGCAGCTTGGGACAGTTAAAAACTGAGCAGTTCTTC
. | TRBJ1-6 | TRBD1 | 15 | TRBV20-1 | CSAPEGASYNSPLHF | TGCAGTGCCCCTGAGGGGGCCTCCTATAATTCACCCCTCCACTTT
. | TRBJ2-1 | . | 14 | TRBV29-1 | CSVDMRDRDNEQFF | TGCAGCGTTGACATGCGGGACAGAGACAATGAGCAGTTCTTC